The clone carrying this TCR beta chain was counted ten times or more. Its antigen is undetermined. TCRdb keeps only in-frame clones here, not all; method: immunoSEQ multiplex PCR. The repertoire has around 34,000 clones, none seen only once; the ten largest take 2% to 3%. The data were taken from a study of T cells after posttransplantation cyclophosphamide. Study observations and caveats: Donor CD8+ memory clones often dominated recipient blood repertoires at later times. TRB clonality was highly associated with recipient CMV seropositivity and reactivation.

This related bone marrow graft donor gave peripheral blood on the day of marrow donation. V lost 6 bases, J lost 3 bases, and 12 bases lay in between. The germline CDR1 and CDR2 sequences are MDHEN and SYDVKM. The CDR3 totals 13 residues. The V call is TRBV28, the J call TRBJ2-7, with a weak D call TRBD1 (6 bases). Material: PBMCs. This TCR derives from a man aged 50-60 years in good health, CMV-negative, and a related stem cell transplant donor. The chain's CDR3 is CASRGSRGYEQYF. Written as DNA, the CDR3 is TGTGCCAGCAGGGGGTCCAGGGGCTACGAGCAGTACTTC.